The 27 T cell receptor beta chains below come from one sample, sequenced in a study of cytomegalovirus exposure and HLA in healthy donors. The study ran its PCR with 60 Vbeta and 13 Jbeta primers. Produced via immunoSEQ multiplex PCR; TCRdb's table is partial and in-frame only. Counted here are around 130,000 clones, around 73% occurring once; the ten biggest clones make up more than 0.95%. Source material: PBMCs. All receptors come from a man aged 45 to 65 in good health and CMV-seronegative.

V and J are TRBV6-6 and TRBJ2-1; the match to TRBD1 covers 7 bases. J gave up 2 bases and V 10 bases, and 5 bases lay outside the gene matches. The CDR3 totals 13 residues. The germline gives CDR1 MNHNY, CDR2 SVGAGI (reference sequence). The CDR3 loop reads CATRQGTYNEQFF. The CDR3, as DNA: TGTGCCACCCGACAGGGTACCTACAATGAGCAGTTCTTC.

The gene calls are TRBV6-6 and TRBJ1-5; D is possibly TRBD1 (5 bases). The CDR3 is 15 amino acids. V lost 7 bases to trimming and J lost 3 bases, with 16 bases between them. Germline loops: CDR1 MNHNY, CDR2 SVGAGI (reference sequence). The CDR3, as DNA: TGTGCCAGCACCGACCAGGGAGGGGTCAATCAGCCCCAGCATTTT. Translating gives CASTDQGGVNQPQHF.

The chain recombines TRBV11-3 with TRBJ2-2; possibly TRBD2 for D (6 bases). Germline CDR1 is SGHNT and CDR2 is YENEEA. The CDR3 runs 15 residues. Trimming took off 1 base at V and 2 bases at J, with 8 bases between the two ends. This CDR3 reads CASSLGLVNTGELFF. The CDR3 nucleotides are TGTGCCAGCAGCTTAGGACTAGTAAACACCGGGGAGCTGTTTTTT. Full variable domain (missing parts from reference TRBV11-3 and TRBJ2-2): EAGVVQSPRYKIIEKKQPVAFWCNPISGHNTLYWYLQNLGQGPELLIRYENEEAVDDSQLPKDRFSAERLKGVDSTLKIQPAELGDSAVYLCASSLGLVNTGELFFGEGSRLTVL.

In DNA form, the CDR3 reads TGTGCCAGCAGTTTATGGTCGGCCCGCTGGCGGGAAAAACTGTTTTTT. Protein product: CASSLWSARWREKLFF. This chain links TRBV28 with TRBJ1-4, with D hard to call. This CDR3 contains 16 residues. Per the germline V gene, CDR1 is MDHEN and CDR2 is SYDVKM. The V end was cut by 0 bases, the J end by 8 bases, with 16 bases between.

The rearrangement joins TRBV30 to TRBJ1-2; 11 nucleotides align to TRBD1. Unmatched junction bases numbered 3, after V lost 2 bases and J lost 7 bases. From germline, CDR1 is GTSNPN and CDR2 SVGIG (reference sequence). CDR3 length: 13 residues. The CDR3 DNA reads TGTGCCTGGAGTCGGACAGGGGGCTTTGGCTACACCTTC. This gives the protein CAWSRTGGFGYTF.

In DNA form, the CDR3 reads TGCAGCGTTGAGGCTAGCGGGAGTTCCCCCGGGGAGCTGTTTTTT. As protein: CSVEASGSSPGELFF. The chain links TRBV29-1 to TRBJ2-2; TRBD2 matches at 10 bases. Germline CDR1 and CDR2: SQVTM and ANQGSEA. The CDR3 covers 15 residues. With 3 bases clipped from V and 6 bases from J, the junction kept 7 bases outside the gene matches.

V and J are TRBV23-1 and TRBJ1-5; possibly TRBD1 for D (5 bases). Being an ORF, TRBV23-1 has a function that is uncertain. V dropped 7 bases and J dropped 2 bases, with 18 bases sitting between them. There are 16 residues in the CDR3. CDR3 sequence reads: CASNRTDEGGNQPQHF. As DNA, the CDR3 is TGCGCCAGCAACAGGACGGACGAAGGGGGCAATCAGCCCCAGCATTTT.

This clone was counted only a few times. V and J are TRBV4-1 and TRBJ2-7; 10 bases match TRBD1. This CDR3 region has 16 residues. V lost 3 bases, J lost 2 bases, and 7 bases stayed unmatched. Germline V gene lookup returns CDR1 MGHRA and CDR2 YSYEKL. CDR3: CASSQLDRGYPYEQYF. CDR3 nucleotide sequence: TGCGCCAGCAGCCAGCTGGACAGGGGGTATCCCTACGAGCAGTACTTC.

J is TRBJ1-6 and V is TRBV5-1; the D gene is possibly TRBD1 (5 bases). Trimming left V 0 bases short and J 10 bases short, with 5 bases between. This CDR3 spans 12 amino acids. Germline loops: CDR1 SGHRS, CDR2 YFSETQ. CDR3 nucleotides: TGCGCCAGCAGCTTGGGGGGCTCACCCCTCCACTTT. Its protein product is CASSLGGSPLHF.

The chain links TRBV7-2 to TRBJ1-5, with TRBD1 matching over 9 bases. V gave up 5 bases and J gave up 8 bases; unmatched junction bases: 4. Germline CDR1 reads SGHTA; CDR2 reads FQGNSA. The CDR3 covers 13 residues. CDR3 protein: CASSPGQGEPQHF. The CDR3 DNA reads TGTGCCAGCAGCCCGGGACAGGGTGAGCCCCAGCATTTT.

The V and J genes are TRBV6-6 and TRBJ1-1; TRBD1 might be the D (5 bases). Germline CDR1 MNHNY, CDR2 SVGAGI (reference sequence). This CDR3 is 15 amino acids long. Trimming shortened V by 2 bases and J by 5 bases, and 15 bases separated the two germline ends. CDR3 region: CASSYGRGVGTEAFF. CDR3 DNA sequence: TGTGCCAGCAGTTACGGGCGGGGGGTTGGGACTGAAGCTTTCTTT.

This clone was found once. The V gene is TRBV5-6, the J gene TRBJ2-7; maybe TRBD2 (6 bases). CDR1 and CDR2 from the germline V gene are SGHDT and YYEEEE. The CDR3 covers 13 residues. V lost 1 base and J 3 bases, leaving 8 bases between the germline ends. The chain's CDR3 is CASSLRGSYEQYF. DNA for the CDR3: TGTGCCAGCAGCTTGCGGGGGAGCTACGAGCAGTACTTC.

The chain carries TRBV5-1 and TRBJ1-1; no definite D call. Germline assignment: CDR1 SGHRS and CDR2 YFSETQ. This CDR3 is 16 amino acids long. The V end lost 0 bases, the J end lost 3 bases, and 15 bases lay between the germline ends. CDR3 loop: CASSLDSHLGDTEAFF. The CDR3 DNA follows: TGCGCCAGCAGCTTGGACTCACACCTAGGCGACACTGAAGCTTTCTTT. Looking up the rest from reference TRBV5-1 and TRBJ1-1 gives the full variable domain: KAGVTQTPRYLIKTRGQQVTLSCSPISGHRSVSWYQQTPGQGLQFLFEYFSETQRNKGNFPGRFSGRQFSNSRSEMNVSTLELGDSALYLCASSLDSHLGDTEAFFGQGTRLTVV.

The genes are TRBV30 and TRBJ1-3, with a possible D match to TRBD1 (6 bases). Germline CDR1 and CDR2: GTSNPN and SVGIG (reference sequence). CDR3 length equals 15 residues. Trimming shortened V by 2 bases and J by 0 bases, and 11 bases separated the two germline ends. The CDR3 DNA reads as TGTGCCTGGAGTCCTGGACAGTTCTCTGGAAACACCATATATTTT. This codes for CAWSPGQFSGNTIYF.

This clone was seen a few times. The CDR3 coding sequence is TGCGCCAGCAGTGATGATAGCGGGAGTAAGACCTACGAGCAGTACTTC. Its protein product is CASSDDSGSKTYEQYF. The chain uses TRBV10-1 and TRBJ2-7, with 9 bases aligning to TRBD2. CDR1 WNHNN and CDR2 SYGVQD come from the germline V gene (reference sequence). With 3 bases clipped from V and 2 bases from J, the junction kept 8 bases outside the gene matches. The CDR3 sequence is 16 residues long.

This clone was observed a few times. V usage is TRBV28 and J usage is TRBJ1-2; TRBD1 is a possible D gene (5 bases). CDR1 is MDHEN, CDR2 SYDVKM, per germline. This CDR3 has 14 residues. V lost 3 bases, J lost 1 base, and 9 bases lay in between. CDR3 protein: CASSLARVNYGYTF. The CDR3 DNA follows: TGTGCCAGCAGTTTGGCCAGGGTTAACTATGGCTACACCTTC.

The V call is TRBV7-6, the J call TRBJ2-5, with D perhaps TRBD2 (6 bases). Germline V gives CDR1 SGHVS, CDR2 FNYEAQ. The V and J ends lost 3 bases and 1 base respectively, with 12 bases between them. The CDR3 loop spans 15 amino acids. Here the CDR3 DNA reads TGTGCCAGCAGCTTGGGTGGAGGGGTCCAAGAGACCCAGTACTTC. Residues: CASSLGGGVQETQYF.

The chain combines TRBV5-1 with TRBJ2-3; no clear D gene. Trimming left V 3 bases short and J 2 bases short, with 10 bases between. From germline, CDR1 is SGHRS and CDR2 YFSETQ. The CDR3 length is 14 residues. The chain's CDR3 is CASSSLAFTDTQYF. Here the CDR3 DNA reads TGCGCCAGCAGCTCGTTAGCTTTCACAGATACGCAGTATTTT.

The J gene is TRBJ1-5, the V gene TRBV11-2, with unresolved D. Trimming left V 0 bases short and J 8 bases short, with 11 bases between. This CDR3 has 14 residues. Germline values: CDR1 SGHAT, CDR2 FQNNGV. The CDR3 DNA reads as TGTGCCAGCAGCTTAGAGAGAGGCAGCGAGCCCCAGCATTTT. Translating gives CASSLERGSEPQHF.

The rearrangement uses TRBV19 and TRBJ1-5; the match to TRBD1 covers 8 bases. Per the germline V gene, CDR1 is LNHDA and CDR2 is SQIVND (reference sequence). J was trimmed by 7 bases and V by 7 bases; bases with no gene match: 9. This CDR3 is built from 14 residues. This CDR3 reads CASKGQGAKQPQHF. DNA of the CDR3: TGTGCCAGTAAGGGTCAGGGGGCCAAGCAGCCCCAGCATTTT. Full variable domain (outside the CDR3, taken from reference TRBV19 and TRBJ1-5): DGGITQSPKYLFRKEGQNVTLSCEQNLNHDAMYWYRQDPGQGLRLIYYSQIVNDFQKGDIAEGYSVSREKKESFPLTVTSAQKNPTAFYLCASKGQGAKQPQHFGDGTRLSIL.

Comments on this clone: Within the sample, other DNA sequences also encode this same CDR3. The genes are TRBV14 and TRBJ2-1; D is undetermined. There are 13 residues in the CDR3. Germline V lookup: CDR1 SGHDN, CDR2 FVKESK. Trimming removed 1 base at V and 7 bases at J, with 8 bases between. This CDR3 is CASSQAPGNEQFF. The CDR3 nucleotides read TGTGCCAGCAGCCAAGCACCCGGGAATGAGCAGTTCTTC. Using reference TRBV14 and TRBJ2-1 for the parts outside the CDR3, the full variable domain is EAGVTQFPSHSVIEKGQTVTLRCDPISGHDNLYWYRRVMGKEIKFLLHFVKESKQDESGMPNNRFLAERTGGTYSTLKVQPAELEDSGVYFCASSQAPGNEQFFGPGTRLTVL.

The chain recombines TRBV6-5 with TRBJ2-1; tentative D call: TRBD2 (5 bases). Germline CDR1 MNHEY, CDR2 SVGAGI. The CDR3 sequence is 13 residues long. V lost 7 bases and J 2 bases, leaving 9 bases between the germline ends. The CDR3 loop reads CASTRVPYNEQFF. CDR3 nucleotide sequence: TGTGCCAGCACGAGGGTTCCCTACAATGAGCAGTTCTTC.

J is TRBJ1-5 and V is TRBV7-8, with D possibly matching TRBD1 (5 bases). V gave up 5 bases and J gave up 10 bases, with 24 bases separating them. Germline CDR1 and CDR2: SGHVS and FQNEAQ. This CDR3 has 16 residues. As DNA, the CDR3 is TGTGCCAGCAGCCCGACGCAGGGCGGGGGAAATCCACCCCAGCATTTT. This sequence encodes CASSPTQGGGNPPQHF. The whole variable domain, remainder taken from reference TRBV7-8 and TRBJ1-5, is GAGVSQSPRYKVAKRGQDVALRCDPISGHVSLFWYQQALGQGPEFLTYFQNEAQLDKSGLPSDRFFAERPEGSVSTLKIQRTQQEDSAVYLCASSPTQGGGNPPQHFGDGTRLSIL.

This clone was counted at least ten times. J is TRBJ2-3 and V is TRBV10-2, with 8 bases identical to TRBD1. The CDR3 consists of 14 residues. The V and J ends lost 6 bases and 5 bases, in that order; junction bases with no gene match: 7. Germline V gene sequence: CDR1 WSHSY, CDR2 SAAADI. The CDR3 reads CASRRDRSGDTQYF. The CDR3, as DNA: TGCGCCAGCAGGAGGGACAGGTCGGGAGATACGCAGTATTTT.

The genes are TRBV5-1 and TRBJ2-6, with D hard to call. The CDR3 totals 14 residues. With 4 bases removed from V and 1 base from J, the gap between germline ends came to 6 bases. The germline V gene has CDR1 SGHRS and CDR2 YFSETQ. The chain's CDR3 is CASSLSSGANVLTF. The DNA of the CDR3 is TGCGCCAGCAGCCTGTCGTCTGGGGCCAACGTCCTGACTTTC.

J is TRBJ2-1 and V is TRBV2; TRBD2 might be the D (6 bases). The V and J ends lost 5 bases and 4 bases respectively, with 12 bases between them. Germline assignment: CDR1 SNHLY and CDR2 FYNNEI. This CDR3 is built from 14 residues. The CDR3 DNA reads TGTGCCAGCAGTCCCGGAGGGATATACAATGAGCAGTTCTTC. It translates to CASSPGGIYNEQFF. Combining the CDR3 with reference TRBV2 and TRBJ2-1 gives the whole variable domain EPEVTQTPSHQVTQMGQEVILRCVPISNHLYFYWYRQILGQKVEFLVSFYNNEISEKSEIFDDQFSVERPDGSNFTLKIRSTKLEDSAMYFCASSPGGIYNEQFFGPGTRLTVL.

The CDR3 here is CASRRTGIVSEQYF. The CDR3 bases are TGTGCCAGCAGAAGGACAGGGATTGTCTCCGAGCAGTACTTC. The genes are TRBV6-5 and TRBJ2-5; 8 bases align to TRBD1. Gene TRBJ2-7 matches the end of the DNA better, so the J call may be wrong. The CDR3 spans 14 residues. In germline, CDR1 is MNHEY, CDR2 SVGAGI.